This T cell receptor (beta chain) was recovered during a study of cytomegalovirus exposure and HLA in healthy donors (dated by TCRdb to the late 2010s). Turning to the overall study: According to a later analysis, one platform produced both the 120 validation repertoires and the 550 to 800 repertoires of the first cohort. The study aimed to test whether signatures of past pathogen exposure could be identified by cataloging public T cell receptors. Along with the approximately 650-subject first cohort, a separate validation cohort of about 110 different subjects was used. The study combined high-throughput TCR immunosequencing, statistical association of individual TCRs with disease status, and machine learning to predict cytomegalovirus infection status.

Trimming removed 8 bases from V and 5 bases from J; the gene matches leave 6 bases unexplained. The germline V gene yields MDHEN for CDR1 and SYDVKM for CDR2. There are 14 amino acids in the CDR3, from cysteine to phenylalanine inclusive. The entry retains the CDR3 DNA only, 42 bases that are in frame from base 1. About this clone itself: The target of this receptor is not known. Qualities for individual bases were not recorded, and no much larger clone is one base off.

Paper-wide results and their limitations: Across donors, most TCR sequences were observed very rarely, whereas some public TCRs were present in many individuals. The study gave a list of some 150 TCR beta chains associated with cytomegalovirus. The authors suggested that the approach could potentially be generalized to other disease states and immunological phenotypes. The validation cohort had no HLA typing available for a later analysis, so co-occurrence within that cohort was assessed over all 120 or so repertoires. In both the original and validation cohorts, the classifier was reported to diagnose cytomegalovirus status with high specificity and sensitivity. Subsequent analysis determined that TCRs grouped into clusters in the first cohort also showed a tendency toward co-occurrence across the roughly 120 validation repertoires, and 94% of cluster scores exceeded 0. In vitro tests confirmed that a few of the cytomegalovirus-associated TCR beta chains recognize cytomegalovirus antigens.

The library was made by the immunoSEQ multiplex PCR assay. The paper's processing steps were these. A statistical classification framework was built to diagnose cytomegalovirus status from the catalog of TCR beta chain sequences. TCRdb's version of the immuneACCESS table is confined to in-frame rearrangements and falls short of the full clone set. An unresolved V gene accounts for under half of the shortfall where checked; the remainder is of unknown origin. D and trimming were read from the DNA, whereas the V and J calls and clone size are those reported in that table. This sample is represented by fewer than 90,000 clones; roughly 84% of them were singletons. The ten top clones hold roughly an eighth of the sample. The donors belonged to the validation cohort of over a hundred subjects, which was separate from the approximately 610-subject first cohort.

The TCR was taken from a woman aged 18-29 years in good health and CMV-seropositive. The receptor chain draws on TRBV28 and TRBJ2-2, with TRBD2 matching 9 junction bases. Sequencing was performed on PBMCs. The CDR3 has the sequence CASGSSGGTGELFF. The nucleotide sequence is given as TGTGCCAGCGGGAGCAGCGGGGGGACCGGGGAGCTGTTTTTT.